These T cell receptor beta chains were read from a single sample in a study of blood T cell repertoires in COVID-19. Sequenced by immunoSEQ multiplex PCR; TCRdb stores in-frame clones only, minus some. The sample has around 58,000 clones, roughly 88% seen once. The sample consisted of peripheral blood. The receptors were sampled from a human donor in a cohort sampled during active COVID-19. The CDR3 runs from the conserved cysteine through the conserved F or W. A D gene is named only where the DNA matches it firmly. Expanded clones get a size class; other rows say once, few or many, or leave the size out.

>.|TRBJ2-7|TRBD2|TRBV6-5|13
CASKGTIIGEQYF
TGTGCCAGTAAGGGGACTATCATAGGGGAGCAGTACTTC
>.|TRBJ1-4|TRBD1|TRBV5-8|15
CASSTKGAVREKLFF
TGTGCCAGCAGCACGAAGGGGGCGGTACGGGAAAAACTGTTTTTT
>once|TRBJ2-1|TRBD2|TRBV9|15
CASSESGGTYNEQFF
TGTGCCAGCAGCGAGAGCGGGGGTACCTACAATGAGCAGTTCTTC
>.|TRBJ2-3|TRBD2|TRBV30|15
CAWSGGLARADTQYF
TGTGCCTGGAGTGGGGGACTAGCACGGGCAGATACGCAGTATTTT
>.|TRBJ1-2|TRBD1|TRBV11-2|14
CASSLPQGAYGYTF
TGTGCCAGCAGCTTACCCCAGGGGGCCTATGGCTACACCTTC
>.|TRBJ2-3|TRBD2|TRBV6-1|14
CASSESGGADTQYF
TGTGCCAGCAGTGAAAGCGGGGGGGCAGATACGCAGTATTTT
>.|TRBJ1-4|.|TRBV7-9|15
CASSLPRGSGEKLFF
TGTGCCAGCAGCTTACCCAGGGGAAGCGGTGAAAAACTGTTTTTT
>.|TRBJ2-7|.|TRBV4-3|14
CASSQLTVGYEQYF
TGCGCCAGCAGCCAACTGACAGTCGGCTACGAGCAGTACTTC
>.|TRBJ2-5|TRBD2|TRBV20-1|15
CSASRGRAGLETQYF
TGCAGTGCTAGTAGAGGGAGGGCCGGACTCGAGACCCAGTACTTC
>few|TRBJ2-2|.|TRBV7-9|15
CASSLGIANTGELFF
TGTGCCAGCAGCTTAGGAATAGCGAACACCGGGGAGCTGTTTTTT
>.|TRBJ1-2|.|TRBV29-1|15
CSVANPGALHYGYTF
TGCAGCGTTGCCAACCCGGGAGCCCTGCACTATGGCTACACCTTC
>once|TRBJ2-1|.|TRBV4-2|15
CASSQDGGGYNEQFF
TGTGCCAGCAGCCAAGATGGGGGCGGCTACAATGAGCAGTTCTTC
>.|TRBJ1-1|TRBD1|TRBV9|13
CASSGQGWTEAFF
TGTGCCAGCAGCGGACAGGGGTGGACTGAAGCTTTCTTT
>few|TRBJ2-5|.|TRBV3-1/TRBV3-2|14
CASSRGVGGETQYF
TGTGCCAGCAGCCGGGGCGTGGGTGGAGAGACCCAGTACTTC
>.|TRBJ1-4|.|TRBV7-2|14
CASSPGATNEKLFF
TGTGCCAGCAGCCCGGGGGCAACTAATGAAAAACTGTTTTTT
>.|TRBJ2-7|.|TRBV7-2|15
CASSFAVRGAYEQYF
TGTGCCAGCAGCTTCGCGGTCAGGGGGGCCTACGAGCAGTACTTC
>.|TRBJ1-6|TRBD1|TRBV6-5|15
CASSYSGQGNSPLHF
TGTGCCAGCAGTTACTCGGGACAGGGAAATTCACCCCTCCACTTT
>.|TRBJ1-5|TRBD1|TRBV19|16
CASSKSSRGLGQPQHF
TGTGCCAGTAGTAAATCGTCCAGGGGGCTTGGACAGCCCCAGCATTTT
>.|TRBJ1-1|.|TRBV6-4|12
CASTWAGAEAFF
TGTGCCAGCACCTGGGCAGGGGCTGAAGCTTTCTTT
>few|TRBJ2-1|TRBD2|TRBV9|14
CASSSGTSRNEQFF
TGTGCCAGCAGCTCCGGGACTAGCAGGAATGAGCAGTTCTTC
>few|TRBJ1-4|TRBD1|TRBV7-6|15
CASSQEGQANEKLFF
TGTGCCAGCAGCCAAGAAGGACAGGCTAATGAAAAACTGTTTTTT
>.|TRBJ2-5|.|TRBV18|15
CASSPPGGGFETQYF
TGTGCCAGCTCACCACCGGGGGGTGGTTTTGAGACCCAGTACTTC
>.|TRBJ2-1|.|TRBV7-2|13
CASRLTLNNEQFF
TGTGCCAGCAGATTGACACTTAACAATGAGCAGTTCTTC
>.|TRBJ2-7|.|TRBV7-8|15
CASSSQGGVGYEQYF
TGTGCCAGCAGCTCCCAGGGCGGGGTGGGCTACGAGCAGTACTTC
>.|TRBJ1-1|.|TRBV6-2/TRBV6-3|15
CASSYWGYLGTEAFF
TGTGCCAGCAGTTACTGGGGCTACTTGGGAACTGAAGCTTTCTTT
>.|TRBJ2-1|TRBD2|TRBV2|14
CASSDAGGSLGQFF
TGTGCCAGCAGTGACGCGGGGGGGAGTCTGGGGCAGTTCTTC
>.|TRBJ2-5|TRBD2|TRBV5-5|16
CASSLGTSGIAETQYF
TGTGCCAGCAGCTTGGGGACTAGCGGGATAGCGGAGACCCAGTACTTC
>.|TRBJ2-1|TRBD1|TRBV6-6|14
CASRNRDRVSEQFF
TGTGCCAGCAGGAACCGGGACAGGGTGTCGGAGCAGTTCTTC
>.|TRBJ2-7|.|TRBV29-1|13
CSVAGANSYEQYF
TGCAGCGTTGCAGGGGCCAACTCCTACGAGCAGTACTTC
>.|TRBJ1-6|TRBD1|TRBV9|16
CASSPHMTGSGSPLHF
TGTGCCAGCAGCCCACATATGACAGGGAGTGGTTCACCCCTCCACTTT
>.|TRBJ1-4|.|TRBV6-6|15
CASSPARGFSEKLFF
TGTGCCAGCAGTCCCGCTAGGGGGTTTAGTGAAAAACTGTTTTTT
>.|TRBJ1-4|TRBD1|TRBV4-2|16
CASSQDSGGFDEKLFF
TGTGCCAGCAGCCAGGACTCAGGGGGTTTTGACGAAAAACTGTTTTTT
>.|TRBJ2-5|TRBD1|TRBV18|15
CASSRAGTDKETQYF
TGTGCCAGCTCACGAGCAGGGACAGACAAAGAGACCCAGTACTTC
>.|TRBJ2-1|.|TRBV9|12
CASSVAEGEQFF
TGTGCCAGCAGCGTAGCCGAGGGTGAGCAGTTCTTC
>.|TRBJ1-6|.|TRBV27|20
CASSLWAEGGPSLDNSPLHF
TGTGCCAGCAGTTTATGGGCCGAGGGGGGGCCCAGCCTAGATAATTCACCCCTCCACTTT
>.|TRBJ2-7|TRBD2|TRBV19|15
CASSPRTGGPSEQYF
TGTGCCAGTAGTCCGAGGACGGGGGGGCCCTCCGAGCAGTACTTC
>.|TRBJ1-2|.|TRBV6-1|14
CASSEAQGLRGYTF
TGTGCCAGCAGTGAAGCCCAGGGTCTCCGGGGCTACACCTTC
>.|TRBJ1-6|.|TRBV2|15
CASRQQGSANSPLHF
TGTGCCAGCAGGCAACAGGGTTCTGCAAATTCACCCCTCCACTTT
>.|TRBJ2-4|.|TRBV19|18
CASSIPAVYGLAKNIQYF
TGTGCCAGTAGTATCCCTGCGGTTTATGGCCTAGCCAAAAACATTCAGTACTTC
>.|TRBJ2-3|.|TRBV5-1|14
CASSLGGDRDTQYF
TGCGCCAGCAGCTTGGGCGGTGACCGGGATACGCAGTATTTT
>.|TRBJ1-2|.|TRBV2|14
CASSREEPPRGNTF
TGTGCCAGCAGTAGGGAGGAGCCACCGAGGGGTAACACCTTC
>.|TRBJ2-5|.|TRBV11-2|16
CASSPRTGGGQETQYF
TGTGCCAGCAGCCCCCGCACAGGGGGAGGGCAAGAGACCCAGTACTTC
>.|TRBJ2-3|TRBD1|TRBV11-2|15
CASSGRTGGGDTQYF
TGTGCCAGCAGCGGCAGGACAGGGGGAGGAGATACGCAGTATTTT
>.|TRBJ2-7|TRBD2|TRBV5-6|16
CASRDGAGGGYYEQYF
TGTGCCAGCAGAGACGGGGCGGGAGGTGGCTACTACGAGCAGTACTTC
>.|TRBJ1-4|.|TRBV18|15
CASSPPGARNEKLFF
TGTGCCAGCTCACCACCGGGGGCCCGGAATGAAAAACTGTTTTTT
>.|TRBJ1-5|TRBD1|TRBV7-2|15
CASSPQGATNQPQHF
TGTGCCAGCAGCCCACAGGGGGCGACAAATCAGCCCCAGCATTTT
>.|TRBJ2-5|TRBD1|TRBV7-9|12
CASSETGETQYF
TGTGCCAGCAGCGAGACAGGGGAGACCCAGTACTTC
>few|TRBJ2-7|.|TRBV5-1|11
CASSLYYEQYF
TGCGCCAGCAGCTTGTACTACGAGCAGTACTTC
>.|TRBJ2-1|TRBD2|TRBV6-2/TRBV6-3|15
CASSLAGGPYNEQFF
TGTGCCAGCAGTCTCGCGGGGGGGCCCTACAATGAGCAGTTCTTC
>few|TRBJ2-2|.|TRBV9|15
CASSGAQGRTGELFF
TGTGCCAGCAGCGGGGCACAGGGTCGCACCGGGGAGCTGTTTTTT
>.|TRBJ1-5|.|TRBV19|14
CASSRDSSNQPQHF
TGTGCCAGTAGCCGGGACTCTAGCAATCAGCCCCAGCATTTT
>.|TRBJ1-6|TRBD1|TRBV2|14
CASRRTGGNSPLHF
TGTGCCAGCAGAAGGACAGGGGGTAATTCACCCCTCCACTTT
>few|TRBJ2-2|.|TRBV7-9|17
CASSEQMGPRVGGELFF
TGTGCCAGCAGCGAACAAATGGGCCCGCGGGTAGGCGGGGAGCTGTTTTTT
>.|TRBJ2-7|TRBD2|TRBV10-2|15
CASRPTSGKAYEQYF
TGCGCCAGCAGACCTACTAGCGGGAAAGCCTACGAGCAGTACTTC
>.|TRBJ1-5|.|TRBV12-1|15
CASSFMAGSNQPQHF
TGTGCCAGCAGCTTTATGGCAGGGAGCAATCAGCCCCAGCATTTT
>.|TRBJ2-1|TRBD1|TRBV7-9|15
CASSYYRGQGNEQFF
TGTGCCAGCAGCTATTACAGGGGTCAAGGCAATGAGCAGTTCTTC